This TCR beta chain was sequenced in a study of CD8 T cells in ankylosing spondylitis. Generation of TCR beta libraries employed quantitative 5'-RACE incorporating molecular barcodes. TCRdb re-derived calls from the 5' RACE reads in MiXCR, one entry per CDR3 protein. The sample lists about 360,000 distinct CDR3 sequences; over 12% were seen once. This clonotype occurred a few times. The antigen is not known. The ends were cut back, 6 bases at V and 3 bases at J, with 15 bases in the middle. The CDR3 spans 13 residues. CDR1 and CDR2 (germline): DFQATT, SNEGSKA (reference sequence). Regarding the study as a whole: With a CD8+ phenotype, disease-linked clones were relatively rare in peripheral blood.

Source material: blood, either unsorted or a sorted T cell fraction (not recorded which). The J gene is TRBJ2-7, the V gene TRBV20-1, with D possibly being TRBD2 (5 bases). The origin of this receptor is a male donor with ankylosing spondylitis or in good health (not recorded which). Written as DNA, the CDR3 is TGCAGTGCCATCCCCGGGGAGTTCTACGAGCAGTACTTC. Its translation is CSAIPGEFYEQYF.